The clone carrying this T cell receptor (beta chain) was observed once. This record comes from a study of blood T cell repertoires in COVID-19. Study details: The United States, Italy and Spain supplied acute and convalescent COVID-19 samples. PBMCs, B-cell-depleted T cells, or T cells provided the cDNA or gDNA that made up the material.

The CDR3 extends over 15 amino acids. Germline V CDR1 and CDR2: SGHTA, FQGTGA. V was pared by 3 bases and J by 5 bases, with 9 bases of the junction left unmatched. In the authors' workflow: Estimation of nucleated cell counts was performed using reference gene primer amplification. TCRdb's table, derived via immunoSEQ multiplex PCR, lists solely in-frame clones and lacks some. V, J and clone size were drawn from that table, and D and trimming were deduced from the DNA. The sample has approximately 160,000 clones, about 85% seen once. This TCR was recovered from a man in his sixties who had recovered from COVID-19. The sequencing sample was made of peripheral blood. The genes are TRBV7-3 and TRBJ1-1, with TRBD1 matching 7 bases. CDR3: CASSFDEGAGTEAFF. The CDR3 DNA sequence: TGTGCCAGCAGCTTCGATGAGGGGGCAGGGACTGAAGCTTTCTTT.